This T cell receptor (beta chain) emerged from a study of vaccination and CD4 T cells after COVID-19. This CDR3 contains 16 residues. The germline V gene encodes CDR1 MNHEY and CDR2 SVGEGT. Germline trimming cut 0 bases from V and 5 bases from J; bases unmatched to any gene: 5. As concerns this clonotype: What it binds is not known.

Cultured CD4+ T cell DNA underwent sequencing with the Oncomine TCR Beta short-read assay. Genomic DNA was extracted from cultured CD4+ T cells. TCRdb passed the PCR reads through MiXCR, listing each CDR3 protein once. The sample records fewer than 20,000 distinct CDR3 sequences, 53% being singletons. Indicated treatment: roughly 11-day PBMC culture with coronavirus spike peptide pools or control peptides (ViraFEST assay). The chain carries TRBV6-2 or TRBV6-3 and TRBJ2-5; 11 nucleotides align to TRBD2. The sequencing used CD4+ T cells from blood, cultured in vitro, collected before SARS-CoV-2 vaccination. The source is a human donor who had recovered from COVID-19. CDR3 in DNA: TGTGCCAGCAGTTACTCTTCTAGCGGGAGGTGGGAGACCCAGTACTTC. Translating gives CASSYSSSGRWETQYF.